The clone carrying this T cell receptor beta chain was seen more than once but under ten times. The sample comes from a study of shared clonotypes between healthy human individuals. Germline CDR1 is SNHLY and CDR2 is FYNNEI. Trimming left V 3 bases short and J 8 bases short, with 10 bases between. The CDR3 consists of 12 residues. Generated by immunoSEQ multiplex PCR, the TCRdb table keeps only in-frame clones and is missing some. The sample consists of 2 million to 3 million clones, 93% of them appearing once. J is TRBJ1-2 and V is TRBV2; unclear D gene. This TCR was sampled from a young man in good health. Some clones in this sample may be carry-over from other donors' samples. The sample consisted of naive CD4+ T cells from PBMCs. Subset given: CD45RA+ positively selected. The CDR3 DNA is TGTGCCAGCAGTGAGGTTTCGACGGGCTACACCTTC. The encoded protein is CASSEVSTGYTF.